The rows below give T cell receptor beta chains drawn from one sample of a study of STAT3 mutations in large granular lymphocyte leukemia. Some clones are missing from TCRdb's copy, which holds only in-frame ones; the method was immunoSEQ multiplex PCR. The sample contains around 39,000 clones, 70% to 90% of which appear only once. Material: PBMCs. The receptors stem from a human donor with T large granular lymphocyte leukemia. Some clones in this sample may be carry-over from other donors' samples. CDR3s include the opening cysteine and the closing phenylalanine or tryptophan. D genes are given only for firm matches. Clone size, where shown, is once, few, many, or a class for clones that have expanded.

v_call	clone_size	j_call	d_call	cdr3_aa	cdr3_nt
TRBV6-1	-	TRBJ1-1	-	CASSEALGFSLEAFF	TGTGCCAGCAGTGAAGCGCTGGGTTTCAGCCTCGAAGCTTTCTTT
TRBV28	-	TRBJ1-2	TRBD1	CASRLDRARGYTF	TGTGCCAGCAGGCTAGACAGGGCTCGCGGCTACACCTTC
TRBV9	-	TRBJ2-6	-	CASRPTGSGANVLTF	TGTGCCAGCAGGCCGACTGGCTCTGGGGCCAACGTCCTGACTTTC
TRBV29-1	-	TRBJ2-5	TRBD1	CSVVQGSRETQYF	TGCAGCGTGGTACAGGGGTCTCGAGAGACCCAGTACTTC
TRBV7-2	-	TRBJ1-1	-	CASSLDLWGLVDAFF	TGTGCCAGCAGCTTAGACTTGTGGGGGTTAGTGGATGCTTTCTTT
TRBV7-9	-	TRBJ1-2	-	CASSLFKGPSSGYTF	TGTGCCAGCAGCTTATTTAAGGGGCCGTCTAGTGGCTACACCTTC
TRBV5-1	-	TRBJ1-2	-	CASSPDRLGNYGYTF	TGCGCCAGCAGCCCCGACAGGTTAGGTAACTATGGCTACACCTTC
TRBV6-4	-	TRBJ1-6	-	CASSAAGSSSPLHF	TGTGCCAGCAGTGCAGCGGGGTCTAGTTCACCCCTCCACTTT
TRBV5-5	-	TRBJ2-7	TRBD1	CASSRQGIHEQYF	TGTGCCAGCAGTCGACAGGGGATCCACGAGCAGTACTTC
TRBV21-1	-	TRBJ1-5	-	CASSKRQGRRGQPQHF	TGTGCCAGCAGCAAAAGGCAGGGACGGCGCGGGCAGCCCCAGCATTTT
TRBV19	-	TRBJ2-3	-	CASSIVARASTDTQYF	TGTGCCAGTAGTATAGTGGCACGTGCTAGCACAGATACGCAGTATTTT
TRBV5-6	once	TRBJ1-2	-	CASSRDWGPGNYGYTF	TGTGCCAGCAGCCGGGATTGGGGGCCAGGGAACTATGGCTACACCTTC
TRBV5-4	once	TRBJ2-5	-	CASSFPQETQYF	TGTGCCAGCAGCTTCCCTCAAGAGACCCAGTACTTC
TRBV7-9	-	TRBJ1-2	-	CASSKASLNYGYTF	TGTGCCAGCAGCAAAGCCTCATTGAACTATGGCTACACCTTC
TRBV4-2	-	TRBJ1-6	-	CASSQRESSYNSPLHF	TGTGCCAGCAGCCAGAGGGAGAGCTCCTATAATTCACCCCTCCACTTT